The source of this T cell receptor beta chain is a study of T cell repertoires in cytomegalovirus infection. Study as a whole: A matching HLA type, together with CMV infection, was signaled by public TCR beta signatures. Whole-study results and caveats: Dominant in the ex vivo response were TCR beta clonotypes restricted by HLA-C and specific for CMV. Summed frequency of shared TCR beta families picked out CMV carriers who also had the relevant HLA.

This clonotype appeared a few times. The antigen is not known. The CDR3 is made up of 12 amino acids. Between the trimmed V and J ends, which lost 11 bases and 2 bases, there was a span of 12 bases. Germline CDR1 is SEHNR and CDR2 is FQNEAQ (reference sequence). TCRdb re-derived calls from the reads in MiXCR, one entry per CDR3 protein. The sample lists about 600,000 distinct CDR3 sequences; roughly a quarter were seen once. The receptor was isolated from a human donor in good health (CMV status not recorded). Some clones in this sample may be carry-over from other donors' samples. This rearrangement joins TRBV7-9 to TRBJ1-1; D unresolved. Input material: CD8+ T cells from PBMCs. The CDR3 reads CACPQSNTEAFF. In nucleotides, the CDR3 is TGTGCCTGCCCCCAATCAAACACTGAAGCTTTCTTT.